The 23 T cell receptor beta chains listed next were all sequenced from one sample in a study of metastatic and nonmetastatic thyroid tumors. Patients were all untreated before their thyroid surgery. TCRdb redid the clone calls on the PCR reads using MiXCR. The sample shows roughly 30,000 clones, under 25% of them seen only once. Sequences were obtained from blood. These receptors were taken from a female donor with papillary thyroid cancer or a benign thyroid nodule (not recorded which). Some clones in this sample may be carry-over from other donors' samples.

Only a few counts were recorded for this clone. This sequence joins TRBV12-3 or TRBV12-4 and TRBJ2-2, with D possibly TRBD1 on 6 matching bases. This CDR3 is 14 amino acids long. The germline V and J ends were trimmed by 10 bases and 7 bases, with 19 bases remaining between them. CDR3 bases: TGTGCCACGAAGGACAGAAGTCGGGTCGGGGAGCTGTTTTTT. It yields the protein CATKDRSRVGELFF.

V and J are TRBV30 and TRBJ1-3; no reliable D call. The CDR3 runs to 14 residues. Per germline, CDR1 GTSNPN and CDR2 SVGIG (reference sequence). V lost 0 bases and J 0 bases, leaving 6 bases between the germline ends. Here the CDR3 reads CAWSVQLSGNTIYF. The CDR3, as DNA: TGTGCCTGGAGTGTACAGCTCTCTGGAAACACCATATATTTT.

This clone showed up many times. CDR3 sequence: CASRNLPGQLVPEQFF. CDR3 nucleotides: TGTGCCAGCAGAAACCTCCCGGGACAGTTAGTTCCTGAGCAGTTCTTC. The chain combines TRBV12-3 or TRBV12-4 with TRBJ2-1, with 7 bases that match TRBD1. This CDR3 comprises 16 residues. V lost 6 bases and J lost 9; bases outside the gene matches: 17.

Only a few counts were recorded for this clone. This chain uses TRBV27 with TRBJ2-2; 11 bases agree with TRBD2. CDR3 size: 15 residues. CDR1 MNHEY and CDR2 SMNVEV come from the germline V gene (reference sequence). J was trimmed by 4 bases and V by 2 bases; bases with no gene match: 0. The CDR3 loop reads CASSLTSGSTGELFF. CDR3 in DNA: TGTGCCAGCAGTTTAACTAGCGGGAGCACCGGGGAGCTGTTTTTT.

This chain links TRBV28 with TRBJ1-1, with TRBD1 matching 7 bases. V lost 5 bases and J lost 5; bases outside the gene matches: 14. The germline V gene has CDR1 MDHEN and CDR2 SYDVKM. The CDR3 runs 16 residues. The CDR3 loop reads CASSQIFGDSWTEAFF. The CDR3 coding sequence is TGTGCCAGCAGTCAGATATTCGGGGACAGTTGGACTGAAGCTTTCTTT.

This clone was counted at least ten times. The chain couples TRBV20-1 to TRBJ2-3, with D unclear. The V end was cut by 1 base, the J end by 3 bases, with 14 bases between. The CDR3 runs 15 residues. The germline gives CDR1 DFQATT, CDR2 SNEGSKA (reference sequence). The CDR3 nucleotides are TGCAGTGCTAGAGCCCCATGGGCTCGGACAGATACGCAGTATTTT. It encodes CSARAPWARTDTQYF.

In its sample, this clone was seen a few times. The genes are TRBV11-1 and TRBJ2-7; tentative D call: TRBD2 (5 bases). From germline, CDR1 is SGHAT and CDR2 FQDESV (reference sequence). The CDR3 is made up of 13 amino acids. Trimming stripped 1 base from V and 13 bases from J, with 17 bases between. In DNA form, the CDR3 reads TGTGCCAGCAGCTTAGTCAGAGAACTAGGAGGATACTTC. Amino acid sequence: CASSLVRELGGYF.

This clone was found many times. The rearrangement joins TRBV7-8 to TRBJ2-7, with 7 bases matching TRBD1. The CDR3 is 14 residues long. V lost 4 bases to trimming and J lost 2 bases; unmatched junction nucleotides: 5. Germline values: CDR1 SGHVS, CDR2 FQNEAQ. The CDR3 DNA sequence: TGTGCCAGCAGCTCCAGGGGGATAACCTACGAGCAGTACTTC. It specifies CASSSRGITYEQYF.

V is TRBV20-1 and J is TRBJ2-5; TRBD2 matches 7 bases. The DNA end lines up better with TRBJ2-1; the J call may be wrong. Germline V CDR1 and CDR2: DFQATT, SNEGSKA (reference sequence). This CDR3 has 15 amino acids. Here the CDR3 reads CSARSSSGRGDEQFF. In DNA, the CDR3 is TGCAGTGCTAGAAGCTCTAGTGGGAGGGGTGATGAGCAGTTCTTC.

This clone was counted many times. The chain combines TRBV20-1 with TRBJ2-7; D is perhaps TRBD1 (5 bases). This CDR3 is built from 12 residues. Germline CDR1 DFQATT, CDR2 SNEGSKA (reference sequence). The ends were cut back, 2 bases at V and 7 bases at J, with 12 bases in the middle. CDR3 sequence: CSARQGPGEQYF. The DNA of the CDR3 is TGCAGTGCTAGACAGGGTCCCGGGGAGCAGTACTTC.

Comments on this clone: One end of the junction varies from germline; a read error may be responsible. The rearrangement links TRBV20-1 to TRBJ2-2, with D maybe TRBD2 (5 bases). From germline, CDR1 is DFQATT and CDR2 SNEGSKA (reference sequence). The CDR3 totals 17 residues. CDR3 sequence: CGARAPELEWSGVELFF. In nucleotides, the CDR3 is TGCGGTGCTAGAGCCCCCGAACTAGAATGGTCCGGCGTGGAGCTGTTTTTT.

This clone is classed as medium-sized. The chain carries TRBV9 and TRBJ2-7; 10 bases are a match to TRBD1. With V trimmed by 0 bases and J by 0 bases, 6 bases remained unmatched. The CDR3 spans 17 residues. Germline V gene lookup returns CDR1 SGDLS and CDR2 YYNGEE. The CDR3 is CASSVGDGQGGSYEQYF. The CDR3 DNA reads TGTGCCAGCAGCGTAGGGGATGGACAGGGGGGCTCCTACGAGCAGTACTTC.

This clone has ten or more counts. The chain couples TRBV14 to TRBJ1-2; TRBD1 agrees at 7 bases. V shed 0 bases and J 8 bases; nucleotides not matched to a gene: 6. This CDR3 is 14 amino acids long. Germline V gene sequence: CDR1 SGHDN, CDR2 FVKESK. CDR3 nucleotide sequence: TGTGCCAGCAGCCAAGAACAGGGGATAGGAGGCTACACCTTC. This encodes CASSQEQGIGGYTF.

This clone was seen at least ten times. The V call is TRBV6-1, the J call TRBJ2-3, with D uncertain. This CDR3 has 14 amino acids. CDR1 and CDR2 (germline): MNHNS, SASEGT. V gave up 7 bases and J gave up 0 bases, with 11 bases separating them. CDR3: CASMGVSSTDTQYF. As DNA, the CDR3 is TGTGCCAGCATGGGCGTCTCTAGCACAGATACGCAGTATTTT.

This clone was picked up one time. The junction departs from the called germline gene at one end, perhaps through a read error. The genes are TRBV4-2 and TRBJ2-1; D is uncertain. This CDR3 region has 14 residues. The germline V gene has CDR1 LGHNA and CDR2 YNFKEQ. CDR3 loop: CASSGRCTYNDQFF. The CDR3 DNA reads as TGTGCCAGCAGTGGCAGGTGTACCTACAATGATCAGTTCTTC.

The rearrangement links TRBV7-8 to TRBJ1-2, with D perhaps matching TRBD1 (6 bases). Germline V gives CDR1 SGHVS, CDR2 FQNEAQ. The CDR3 covers 13 residues. Deletions cut 1 base from V and 8 bases from J, with 11 bases between. CDR3 sequence reads: CASSLEGVKGYTF. CDR3 coding DNA: TGTGCCAGCAGCTTAGAGGGGGTGAAGGGCTACACCTTC.

This clone was detected a few times. A much more abundant neighbour one base away suggests this may be a read error. V usage is TRBV7-7 and J usage is TRBJ2-1; 8 bases align to TRBD1. The germline V gene has CDR1 SSHAT and CDR2 FNYEAQ (reference sequence). CDR3 size: 14 residues. DNA for the CDR3: TGTGCTAGCAGCCCAGGGGGCAGGAACAGTGAGCAGTTCTTC. Its protein product is CASSPGGRNSEQFF.

This clone appeared a few times. The chain carries TRBV24-1 and TRBJ2-1, with D possibly being TRBD2 (5 bases). V was shortened by 10 bases and J by 6 bases, with 12 bases between the two germline ends. This CDR3 has 12 residues. Germline-derived CDR1 and CDR2 are KGHDR and SFDVKD. CDR3 in DNA: TGTGCCACTAGAGGGTTTAGCAATGAGCAGTTCTTC. As protein: CATRGFSNEQFF.

This chain connects TRBV25-1 to TRBJ1-2; D perhaps matches TRBD1 (6 bases). The length of the CDR3 is 15 residues. Germline V gene data show CDR1 as MGHDK and CDR2 as SYGVNS. V was cut by 4 bases and J by 2 bases, with 14 bases left in between. The CDR3 DNA follows: TGTGCCAGCAGTGGATCCGGGACACAGAACTATGGCTACACCTTC. Encoded protein: CASSGSGTQNYGYTF.

There are a few counts of this clone. CDR3 sequence: CASSYSGQDEAFF. CDR3 nucleotides: TGTGCCAGCAGTTACTCCGGACAGGATGAAGCTTTCTTT. The chain links TRBV6-5 to TRBJ1-1; 7 bases agree with TRBD1. This CDR3 region has 13 residues. Unmatched junction bases numbered 2, after V lost 0 bases and J lost 7 bases. Germline CDR1 and CDR2: MNHEY and SVGAGI.

This clone has ten or more counts. The V gene is TRBV5-1, the J gene TRBJ2-1; 15 nucleotides agree with TRBD2. Germline V gene data show CDR1 as SGHRS and CDR2 as YFSETQ. The CDR3 contains 17 residues. The J segment lost 4 bases and the V segment lost 0 bases, leaving 2 bases of the junction unmatched. CDR3 sequence: CASSLAGLAGGYNEQFF. CDR3 DNA: TGCGCCAGCAGCTTGGCGGGACTAGCGGGAGGTTACAATGAGCAGTTCTTC.

The chain uses TRBV11-3 and TRBJ2-3; 8 bases agree with TRBD2. Germline CDR1 SGHNT, CDR2 YENEEA. With 5 bases clipped from V and 2 bases from J, the junction kept 3 bases outside the gene matches. The CDR3 extends over 14 amino acids. CDR3 residues: CASSLGGVTDTQYF. DNA of the CDR3: TGTGCCAGCAGCCTCGGGGGGGTCACAGATACGCAGTATTTT. The full variable domain, in which reference TRBV11-3 and TRBJ2-3 provide the parts outside the CDR3, is EAGVVQSPRYKIIEKKQPVAFWCNPISGHNTLYWYLQNLGQGPELLIRYENEEAVDDSQLPKDRFSAERLKGVDSTLKIQPAELGDSAVYLCASSLGGVTDTQYFGPGTRLTVL.

This clone is medium-sized. The V and J genes are TRBV6-5 and TRBJ2-7; maybe TRBD2 (6 bases). Germline CDR1 reads MNHEY; CDR2 reads SVGAGI. V gave up 2 bases and J gave up 3 bases, with 14 bases separating them. This CDR3 has 15 residues. In DNA form, the CDR3 reads TGTGCCAGCAGTTACCCGGGAGTGGGAATCTACGAGCAGTACTTC. Translation gives CASSYPGVGIYEQYF.